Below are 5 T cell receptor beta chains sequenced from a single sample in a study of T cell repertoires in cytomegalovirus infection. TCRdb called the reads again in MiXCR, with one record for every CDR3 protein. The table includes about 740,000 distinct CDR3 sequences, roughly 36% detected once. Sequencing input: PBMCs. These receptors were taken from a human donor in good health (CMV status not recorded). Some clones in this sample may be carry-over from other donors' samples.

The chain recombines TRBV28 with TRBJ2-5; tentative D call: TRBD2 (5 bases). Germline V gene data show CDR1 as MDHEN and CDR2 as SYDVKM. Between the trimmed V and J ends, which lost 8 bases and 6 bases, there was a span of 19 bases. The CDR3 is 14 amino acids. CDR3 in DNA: TGTGCCAGCGGTCCCCCGTGGGGAGCCAAGACCCAGTACTTC. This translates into CASGPPWGAKTQYF.

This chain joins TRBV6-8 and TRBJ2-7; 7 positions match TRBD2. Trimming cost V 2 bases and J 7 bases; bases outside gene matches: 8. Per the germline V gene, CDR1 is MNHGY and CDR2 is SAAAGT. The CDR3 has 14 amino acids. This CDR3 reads CASSYGAGEMEQYF. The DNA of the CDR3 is TGTGCCAGCAGTTACGGGGCGGGGGAGATGGAGCAGTACTTC.

In nucleotides, the CDR3 is TGTGCCAGCAGGCCGGGACTAGCACTCTACAATGAGCAGTTCTTC. This codes for CASRPGLALYNEQFF. This chain connects TRBV6-5 to TRBJ2-1; 9 bases map to TRBD2. J was trimmed by 3 bases and V by 6 bases; bases with no gene match: 6. There are 15 residues in the CDR3. Germline V gene data show CDR1 as MNHEY and CDR2 as SVGAGI.

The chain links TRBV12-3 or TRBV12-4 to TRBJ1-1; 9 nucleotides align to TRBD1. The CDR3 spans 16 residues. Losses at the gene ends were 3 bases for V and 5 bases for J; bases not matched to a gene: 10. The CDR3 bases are TGTGCCAGCAGTTTCGGCCTGGGACAGGGCGGGACTGAAGCTTTCTTT. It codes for CASSFGLGQGGTEAFF.

The CDR3 nucleotides are TGTGCCAGTAGTAACCCGGGACAGGCCTCCTATGGCTACACCTTC. This gives the protein CASSNPGQASYGYTF. The chain has TRBV19 and TRBJ1-2; 8 bases fit TRBD1. The CDR3 has 15 residues. The trim removed 4 bases at V and 4 bases at J, leaving 8 bases unmatched. The germline gives CDR1 LNHDA, CDR2 SQIVND (reference sequence). Drawing the rest from reference TRBV19 and TRBJ1-2, the complete variable domain is DGGITQSPKYLFRKEGQNVTLSCEQNLNHDAMYWYRQDPGQGLRLIYYSQIVNDFQKGDIAEGYSVSREKKESFPLTVTSAQKNPTAFYLCASSNPGQASYGYTFGSGTRLTVV.